The clone carrying this TCR beta chain was seen at least ten times. This specimen comes from a study of T cell repertoires in cytomegalovirus infection. TCRdb reanalysed the reads using MiXCR and keeps one entry per CDR3 protein. Of roughly 500,000 distinct CDR3 sequences listed, 16% are singletons. The CDR3 runs 15 residues. CDR1 is MDHEN, CDR2 SYDVKM, per germline. J gave up 8 bases and V 3 bases, and 10 bases lay outside the gene matches. The receptor was isolated from a human donor in good health (CMV status not recorded). Some clones in this sample may be carry-over from other donors' samples. The rearrangement links TRBV28 to TRBJ2-1; 7 bases are shared with TRBD1. Material: CD8+ T cells from PBMCs. CDR3 sequence (DNA): TGTGCCAGCAGTTTCTTGCCCAGGGGGTTGGATGAGCAGTTCTTC. Residues: CASSFLPRGLDEQFF.